This T cell receptor beta chain was sequenced in a study of lung T cells in sarcoidosis with Löfgren's syndrome. This clonotype came up many times. The antigen is not known. One junction end disagrees with the germline gene, perhaps due to a read error. CDR1 and CDR2 from the germline V gene are SGHTA and FQGTGA. The CDR3 is 15 amino acids. TCRdb passed the reads through MiXCR, listing each CDR3 protein once. The sample holds a few thousand distinct CDR3 sequences; approximately 20% are singletons and the top ten take over 8.5%. Study-wide findings and caveats: Löfgren's syndrome patients reportedly showed greatest TRAV12-1 and TRBV2 expansion versus controls.

Sequencing was carried out using CD4+ T cells from bronchoalveolar lavage. The chain joins TRBV7-3 to TRBJ2-3; 7 bases agree with TRBD1. The origin of this receptor is a human donor with sarcoidosis (Löfgren's syndrome or another form), or a control subject (not recorded which). CDR3 DNA: TGTGCCAGCAGTAGACAGGGTAGTCCCACAGATACGCAGTGTTTT. This translates into CASSRQGSPTDTQCF.